Presented here are 25 T cell receptor beta chains from one specimen sequenced in a study of post-analysis software for immune sequencing data. The TCR beta cDNA libraries carried unique molecular identifiers. TCRdb re-called the PCR reads through MiXCR, storing one row per CDR3 protein. Of around 700,000 distinct CDR3 sequences listed, about 60% are singletons. Points from the study as a whole: Elevated frequency relative to controls characterized roughly 5 TRBV segments in patients, TRBV5-6, TRBV5-1 and TRBV20-1 among them.

Their specific antigens are unknown. The specimen was blood. The source of these receptors is a girl aged 2 to 9 with multiple sclerosis.

Details on this clonotype: One junction end disagrees with the germline gene, perhaps due to a read error. V gene TRBV10-3 combines with J gene TRBJ2-5; D perhaps matches TRBD2 (5 bases). Germline V gene sequence: CDR1 ENHRY, CDR2 SYGVKD. The CDR3 spans 12 residues. Here the CDR3 reads CAIGEGGETQYF. CDR3 DNA sequence: TGTGCCATCGGTGAGGGCGGGGAGACCCAGTACTTC.

The V gene is TRBV20-1, the J gene TRBJ2-3, with TRBD2 identical over 8 bases. V lost 6 bases, J lost 3 bases, and 11 bases stayed unmatched. The V gene's germline CDR1 is DFQATT and CDR2 SNEGSKA (reference sequence). This CDR3 has 15 amino acids. The CDR3 DNA sequence: TGCAGTGCCCCAACCGAACTAGCGGTGACAGATACGCAGTATTTT. Protein: CSAPTELAVTDTQYF.

V and J are TRBV2 and TRBJ2-4; D is undetermined. V was cut by 4 bases and J by 0 bases, with 10 bases left in between. Germline V gene sequence: CDR1 SNHLY, CDR2 FYNNEI. CDR3 size: 15 residues. The CDR3 DNA sequence: TGTGCCAGCAGTGCTGACACACTAGCCAAAAACATTCAGTACTTC. Amino acid sequence: CASSADTLAKNIQYF.

The gene calls are TRBV5-1 and TRBJ2-5; TRBD1 matches at 7 bases. This CDR3 is built from 16 residues. Per the germline V gene, CDR1 is SGHRS and CDR2 is YFSETQ. The V segment lost 0 bases and the J segment 2 bases; nucleotides outside the gene matches: 7. Here the CDR3 DNA reads TGCGCCAGCAGCTTGGGGAACAGGGGACATCAAGAGACCCAGTACTTC. Amino acid sequence: CASSLGNRGHQETQYF.

The J gene is TRBJ1-2, the V gene TRBV6-5; D is ambiguous. In germline, CDR1 is MNHEY, CDR2 SVGAGI. The CDR3 runs 13 residues. The V end was cut by 6 bases, the J end by 8 bases, with 16 bases between. The CDR3: CASRSSALEGYTF. CDR3 DNA: TGTGCCAGCAGATCTTCGGCCTTGGAAGGCTACACCTTC.

This clonotype appeared a few times. The J gene is TRBJ2-3, the V gene TRBV9; D might be TRBD2 (6 bases). Germline CDR1 reads SGDLS; CDR2 reads YYNGEE. CDR3 length equals 13 residues. V was shortened by 5 bases and J by 5 bases, with 12 bases between the two germline ends. The CDR3 DNA is TGTGCCAGCAGGGGAGGAGGGAGAGATACGCAGTATTTT. It specifies CASRGGGRDTQYF.

This clonotype was observed a single time. The chain recombines TRBV7-2 with TRBJ1-2; tentative D call: TRBD1 (6 bases). Trimming stripped 1 base from V and 6 bases from J, with 12 bases between. Germline V gene lookup returns CDR1 SGHTA and CDR2 FQGNSA. The CDR3 runs to 14 residues. The CDR3 loop reads CASSLGGGQDGYTF. The CDR3 region has the DNA TGTGCCAGCAGCTTAGGGGGGGGCCAGGATGGCTACACCTTC.

The chain links TRBV7-2 to TRBJ2-5, with TRBD1 as a possible D gene (6 bases). This CDR3 has 14 residues. V was shortened by 2 bases and J by 4 bases, with 11 bases between the two germline ends. The germline V gene has CDR1 SGHTA and CDR2 FQGNSA. CDR3 bases: TGTGCCAGCAGCTTAACAGGGAAGGGAGAGACCCAGTACTTC. Residues: CASSLTGKGETQYF.

J is TRBJ1-2 and V is TRBV5-6, with a possible D match to TRBD1 (5 bases). V lost 2 bases to trimming and J lost 6 bases, with 11 bases between them. This CDR3 region has 13 residues. Germline assignment: CDR1 SGHDT and CDR2 YYEEEE. The CDR3 nucleotides read TGTGCCAGCAGCTTTCAAGAAGGGGATGGCTACACCTTC. Its protein product is CASSFQEGDGYTF.

This chain links TRBV10-3 with TRBJ2-7; TRBD1 matches 7 bases. Germline V lookup: CDR1 ENHRY, CDR2 SYGVKD. V shed 4 bases, J shed 6 bases, and the junction held 3 bases outside the gene matches. The CDR3 sequence is 12 residues long. The chain's CDR3 is CAISASGGEQYF. The CDR3 DNA sequence: TGTGCCATCAGTGCCTCAGGGGGCGAGCAGTACTTC.

This clonotype was counted only a few times. V and J are TRBV5-1 and TRBJ2-3; 9 bases are a match to TRBD2. This CDR3 has 16 amino acids. Germline CDR1 is SGHRS and CDR2 is YFSETQ. V shed 3 bases, J shed 2 bases, and the junction held 7 bases outside the gene matches. For the CDR3, the DNA is TGCGCCAGCAGCTCTACCGGGACTAGCCTCACAGATACGCAGTATTTT. Protein: CASSSTGTSLTDTQYF.

The DNA for the CDR3 is TGCAGTGCCTTAACAGGGGGGAGCTACGAGCAGTACTTC. This encodes CSALTGGSYEQYF. The gene calls are TRBV20-1 and TRBJ2-7; 8 bases map to TRBD1. In germline, CDR1 is DFQATT, CDR2 SNEGSKA (reference sequence). V was pared by 6 bases and J by 3 bases, with 7 bases of the junction left unmatched. The CDR3 length is 13 residues.

This clonotype was seen a handful of times. The genes are TRBV7-9 and TRBJ2-3; 7 nucleotides match TRBD2. Germline CDR1 is SEHNR and CDR2 is FQNEAQ (reference sequence). The CDR3 runs to 15 residues. V lost 0 bases, J lost 2 bases, and 2 bases stayed unmatched. In nucleotides, the CDR3 is TGTGCCAGCAGCTTAGCGGCGGGGGACACAGATACGCAGTATTTT. Its translation is CASSLAAGDTDTQYF.

The chain couples TRBV20-1 to TRBJ2-1; perhaps TRBD2 as D (6 bases). Per germline, CDR1 DFQATT and CDR2 SNEGSKA (reference sequence). Trimming cost V 3 bases and J 8 bases, with 17 bases left between them. This CDR3 is 14 amino acids long. The CDR3 DNA is TGCAGTGCTAGGGGGGGTGTTTTGAACGATGAGCAGTTCTTC. This translates into CSARGGVLNDEQFF.

The genes are TRBV7-2 and TRBJ2-3, with 13 bases lining up with TRBD2. This CDR3 is 18 amino acids long. Germline V gene sequence: CDR1 SGHTA, CDR2 FQGNSA. V gave up 3 bases and J gave up 2 bases; unmatched junction bases: 8. CDR3 region: CASSFRRLAGGLTDTQYF. CDR3 coding DNA: TGTGCCAGCAGCTTCAGGAGACTAGCGGGGGGACTCACAGATACGCAGTATTTT.

This chain joins TRBV12-3 or TRBV12-4 and TRBJ2-1; 10 bases agree with TRBD2. This CDR3 is 17 amino acids long. The ends lost 3 bases at V and 7 bases at J; junction bases unmatched: 12. The CDR3 DNA is TGTGCCAGCAGTTTTGTTCTAGCGGGGGTCCTAGAGAATGAGCAGTTCTTC. Translated: CASSFVLAGVLENEQFF.

The V gene is TRBV28, the J gene TRBJ1-1; D call uncertain. Germline V gene lookup returns CDR1 MDHEN and CDR2 SYDVKM. Trimming removed 10 bases at V and 7 bases at J, with 16 bases between. The CDR3 sequence is 12 residues long. The CDR3 coding sequence is TGTGCCACCCACGACGCCCTCGTTGAAGCTTTCTTT. Translating gives CATHDALVEAFF.

This clonotype was detected once. The chain employs TRBV7-2 and TRBJ2-1; D tentatively fits TRBD1 or TRBD2 (5 bases each). The germline V gene has CDR1 SGHTA and CDR2 FQGNSA. Trimming cost V 1 base and J 0 bases, with 22 bases left between them. The CDR3 is 20 amino acids. CDR3 protein: CASSLEIGAARASSYNEQFF. CDR3 sequence (DNA): TGTGCCAGCAGCTTAGAGATCGGGGCGGCCCGTGCGAGCTCCTACAATGAGCAGTTCTTC.

The V call is TRBV15, the J call TRBJ1-5; TRBD1 matches 10 bases. Trimming at V came to 5 bases and at J to 0 bases, leaving 13 bases not matched to a gene. The V gene's germline CDR1 is LNHNV and CDR2 YYDKDF (reference sequence). CDR3 length: 19 residues. The CDR3 is CATSGTDRGRFDSNQPQHF. The CDR3 DNA reads TGTGCCACCAGCGGCACTGACAGGGGGCGATTTGATAGCAATCAGCCCCAGCATTTT. The variable domain in full, with the rest retrieved from reference TRBV15 and TRBJ1-5, is DAMVIQNPRYQVTQFGKPVTLSCSQTLNHNVMYWYQQKSSQAPKLLFHYYDKDFNNEADTPDNFQSRRPNTSFCFLDIRSPGLGDTAMYLCATSGTDRGRFDSNQPQHFGDGTRLSIL.

The J gene is TRBJ2-3, the V gene TRBV11-3, with a possible D match to TRBD2 (6 bases). The germline V gene has CDR1 SGHNT and CDR2 YENEEA. The CDR3 sequence is 16 residues long. The V end was cut by 5 bases, the J end by 2 bases, with 17 bases between. This CDR3 is CASSTGAERLTDTQYF. Here the CDR3 DNA reads TGTGCCAGCAGCACGGGAGCGGAGAGGCTCACAGATACGCAGTATTTT.

This clonotype has only a few counts. The V call is TRBV4-1, the J call TRBJ2-1; TRBD2 agrees at 14 bases. CDR3 size: 17 residues. Looked up from germline, CDR1 is MGHRA and CDR2 is YSYEKL. The J segment lost 0 bases and the V segment lost 5 bases, leaving 3 bases of the junction unmatched. The CDR3 DNA is TGCGCCAGCAGCAGACTAGCGGGAGGGAGCTCCTACAATGAGCAGTTCTTC. Its translation: CASSRLAGGSSYNEQFF.

This chain joins TRBV2 and TRBJ1-5; 11 nucleotides agree with TRBD1. J was trimmed by 7 bases and V by 5 bases; bases with no gene match: 7. Germline loops: CDR1 SNHLY, CDR2 FYNNEI. The CDR3 is made up of 15 amino acids. CDR3 nucleotides: TGTGCCAGCAGTACGGACAGGGGGCGAGGGCAGCCCCAGCATTTT. Its protein product is CASSTDRGRGQPQHF.

The chain is built from TRBV20-1 and TRBJ2-7; 9 bases line up with TRBD1. V dropped 0 bases and J dropped 1; count of bases not matched to a gene: 4. Germline CDR1 reads DFQATT; CDR2 reads SNEGSKA (reference sequence). This CDR3 has 15 amino acids. DNA for the CDR3: TGCAGTGCTAGAGATGGGGACAGGGCATCCTACGAGCAGTACTTC. Its protein is CSARDGDRASYEQYF.

The V gene is TRBV7-2, the J gene TRBJ2-1; D not certain. V was shortened by 4 bases and J by 4 bases, with 5 bases between the two germline ends. CDR3 length: 12 amino acids. The germline V gene has CDR1 SGHTA and CDR2 FQGNSA. The CDR3 nucleotides read TGTGCCAGCAGCTCCCAATACAATGAGCAGTTCTTC. This sequence encodes CASSSQYNEQFF.

The chain couples TRBV9 to TRBJ2-7; 13 bases are a match to TRBD2. Trimming removed 0 bases from V and 6 bases from J; junction bases left unmatched: 9. The CDR3 covers 17 residues. Per germline, CDR1 SGDLS and CDR2 YYNGEE. CDR3 residues: CASSVGLAGLAGAEQYF. Here the CDR3 DNA reads TGTGCCAGCAGCGTAGGATTGGCCGGACTAGCGGGAGCCGAGCAGTACTTC.